Described below is a single T cell receptor beta chain sequence and its context. Its specificity is unknown. Blood got drawn at baseline, again on cycle 4 day 1, and then on cycle 7 day 1. Assay used: immunoSEQ multiplex PCR; TCRdb lists only in-frame clones, some missing. The sample yields tens of thousands of clones, around 91% seen once. These data belong to a study of OX40 agonist ivuxolimab in advanced cancers. Study as a whole: Ivuxolimab, an agonistic anti-OX40 (CD134) antibody, was given to patients.

Study-level results: Clonal expansion by week 6 occurred in CD4+ and CD8+ blood T cells (at 0.1 to 3.0 mg/kg).

Here the sequenced sample was CD4+ or CD8+ T cells sorted from blood, taken in a trial of the OX40 agonist ivuxolimab. The receptor's source is an adult with an advanced solid tumor such as melanoma, head and neck, liver or kidney cancer.

CDR3 in amino acids: CASSQTGRGTGELFF. CDR3 sequence (DNA): TGCGCCAGCAGCCAGACCGGGAGAGGCACCGGGGAGCTGTTTTTT. This chain connects TRBV4-3 to TRBJ2-2; TRBD2 might be the D (6 bases). In germline, CDR1 is LGHNA, CDR2 YSLEER. The CDR3 spans 15 residues. V lost 3 bases and J lost 4, with 12 bases in between.